The entry that follows covers one T cell receptor (beta chain) sequence. V shed 0 bases and J 2 bases; nucleotides not matched to a gene: 7. Germline CDR1 and CDR2: SGHNT and YYREEE (reference sequence). This CDR3 has 16 amino acids. The entry originates in a study of blood T cell repertoires in COVID-19. Study at large: The origin of the acute and convalescent COVID-19 samples was the United States, Italy and Spain. T cells, B-cell-depleted T cells, or PBMCs supplied cDNA or gDNA.

In the authors' methods: Amplification with reference gene primers provided the estimates of nucleated cell counts. Sequenced by immunoSEQ multiplex PCR; TCRdb stores in-frame clones only, minus some. That table supplies the V and J calls and clone size; D and trimming were determined from the DNA. The profile shows about 100,000 clones, about 83% of them singletons. V gene TRBV5-4 combines with J gene TRBJ1-2; 7 positions match TRBD1. Source material: peripheral blood. The receptor was isolated from a human donor in a cohort sampled during active COVID-19. CDR3 nucleotide sequence: TGTGCCAGCAGCTTGGATAGGGAACAGGGGAACTATGGCTACACCTTC. Translation gives CASSLDREQGNYGYTF.